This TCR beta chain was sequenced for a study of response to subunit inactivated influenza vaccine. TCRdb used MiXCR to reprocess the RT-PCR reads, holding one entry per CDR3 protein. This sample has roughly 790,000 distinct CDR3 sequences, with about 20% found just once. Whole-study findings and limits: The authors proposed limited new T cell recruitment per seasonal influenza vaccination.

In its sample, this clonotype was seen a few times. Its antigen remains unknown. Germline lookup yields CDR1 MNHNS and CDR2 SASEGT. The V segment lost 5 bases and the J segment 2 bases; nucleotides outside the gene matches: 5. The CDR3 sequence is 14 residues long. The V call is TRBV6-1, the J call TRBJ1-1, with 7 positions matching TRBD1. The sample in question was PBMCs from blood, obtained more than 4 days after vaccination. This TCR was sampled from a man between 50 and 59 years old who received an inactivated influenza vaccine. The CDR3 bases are TGTGCCAGCAGTCAGGGGACAGCCAACACTGAAGCTTTCTTT. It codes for CASSQGTANTEAFF.